These 28 T cell receptor beta chains came from one sample sequenced in a study of beta chain features in type 1 diabetes. Since all of the isolated RNA was reverse transcribed, expressed TCRB transcripts were what got sequenced. The data were produced by immunoSEQ multiplex PCR, yet TCRdb's version contains in-frame clones alone and is incomplete. The profile shows some 250,000 clones, about a tenth of them singletons. Their target antigens are unknown. Points from the study as a whole: Moderate but significant shortening of TCRB CDR3s was recorded in all four CD4+ subsets from Type 1 diabetes patients.

The sequencing input was naive CD4+ T cells from blood. These receptors all come from a man aged 25 to 40 with type 1 diabetes.

V usage is TRBV4-1 and J usage is TRBJ1-2, with D tentatively TRBD1 (5 bases). Germline CDR1 MGHRA, CDR2 YSYEKL. V shed 1 base and J shed 4 bases, with 13 bases lying between them. This CDR3 spans 15 amino acids. CDR3 sequence: CASSQGPGLPYGYTF. The CDR3 DNA reads as TGCGCCAGCAGCCAAGGCCCGGGACTCCCCTATGGCTACACCTTC.

This clone was found a few times. The chain is built from TRBV6-5 and TRBJ1-1; 8 nucleotides align to TRBD1. The CDR3 is 13 residues long. CDR1 is MNHEY and CDR2 is SVGAGI in the germline V gene. The V segment lost 5 bases and the J segment 5 bases; nucleotides outside the gene matches: 4. The CDR3, as DNA: TGTGCCAGCAGTCAGGGGGCGCGAACTGAAGCTTTCTTT. As protein: CASSQGARTEAFF.

The chain employs TRBV7-9 and TRBJ1-4; D unclear. CDR1 and CDR2 (germline): SEHNR, FQNEAQ (reference sequence). V lost 4 bases and J lost 4, with 4 bases in between. CDR3 size: 12 residues. This CDR3 is CASSSSNEKLFF. The DNA for the CDR3 is TGTGCCAGCAGCTCCAGTAATGAAAAACTGTTTTTT.

V gene TRBV5-4 combines with J gene TRBJ2-1, with TRBD2 identical over 7 bases. Germline loops: CDR1 SGHNT, CDR2 YYREEE (reference sequence). CDR3 length: 17 amino acids. With 2 bases clipped from V and 3 bases from J, the junction kept 11 bases outside the gene matches. The CDR3 spells CASSLSFGGSFYNEQFF. In nucleotides, the CDR3 is TGTGCCAGCAGCTTATCGTTCGGGGGGTCTTTCTACAATGAGCAGTTCTTC.

This sequence joins TRBV9 and TRBJ2-7, with a possible D match to TRBD2 (5 bases). The CDR3 sequence is 15 residues long. Between the trimmed V and J ends, which lost 0 bases and 3 bases, there was a span of 13 bases. Germline V gene sequence: CDR1 SGDLS, CDR2 YYNGEE. The CDR3 is CASSVGGHMNYEQYF. CDR3 in DNA: TGTGCCAGCAGCGTAGGAGGGCACATGAACTACGAGCAGTACTTC.

This chain joins TRBV18 and TRBJ2-7; weak D call: TRBD1 (5 bases). Germline values: CDR1 KGHSH, CDR2 LQKENI. Trimming took 2 bases from V and 0 from J, leaving 11 bases between them. This CDR3 is 15 amino acids long. CDR3 residues: CASSPGAASSYEQYF. The CDR3 DNA reads as TGTGCCAGCTCACCAGGGGCAGCCAGCTCCTACGAGCAGTACTTC. Looking up the rest from reference TRBV18 and TRBJ2-7 gives the full variable domain: NAGVMQNPRHLVRRRGQEARLRCSPMKGHSHVYWYRQLPEEGLKFMVYLQKENIIDESGMPKERFSAEFPKEGPSILRIQQVVRGDSAAYFCASSPGAASSYEQYFGPGTRLTVT.

This sequence joins TRBV30 and TRBJ2-5; maybe TRBD2 (6 bases). The CDR3 totals 12 residues. Germline V lookup: CDR1 GTSNPN, CDR2 SVGIG (reference sequence). Trimming shortened V by 8 bases and J by 5 bases, and 15 bases separated the two germline ends. The DNA of the CDR3 is TGTGCCCTCACGACCAGCGGGGAGACCCAGTACTTC. It specifies CALTTSGETQYF. Full variable domain (remainder filled in from reference TRBV30 and TRBJ2-5): SQTIHQWPATLVQPVGSPLSLECTVEGTSNPNLYWYRQAAGRGLQLLFYSVGIGQISSEVPQNLSASRPQDRQFILSSKKLLLSDSGFYLCALTTSGETQYFGPGTRLLVL.

This clone was recorded a few times. The chain links TRBV5-1 to TRBJ2-5, with 8 bases that match TRBD1. The CDR3 is 17 residues long. With V trimmed by 1 base and J by 4 bases, 12 bases remained unmatched. The V gene's germline CDR1 is SGHRS and CDR2 YFSETQ. CDR3 nucleotides: TGCGCCAGCAGCTTGTCCGGGACAGGCATACGGGCAGAGACCCAGTACTTC. It encodes CASSLSGTGIRAETQYF.

This clone was seen a handful of times. Different DNA sequences within this sample yield the same CDR3. The chain joins TRBV18 to TRBJ2-5; 9 bases line up with TRBD2. This CDR3 is 15 amino acids long. The germline V gene encodes CDR1 KGHSH and CDR2 LQKENI. The V gene end was trimmed by 1 base and the J gene end by 0 bases; junction bases not matched to a gene: 0. CDR3 region: CASSPLAGDQETQYF. The CDR3 DNA reads as TGTGCCAGCTCACCACTAGCGGGGGACCAAGAGACCCAGTACTTC.

The V gene is TRBV5-1, the J gene TRBJ2-7; 7 positions match TRBD1. Germline CDR1 is SGHRS and CDR2 is YFSETQ. The trim removed 0 bases at V and 3 bases at J, leaving 6 bases unmatched. The CDR3 spans 15 residues. The CDR3 region has the DNA TGCGCCAGCAGCTTGGAGCCAGGGGGATACTACGAGCAGTACTTC. Protein product: CASSLEPGGYYEQYF.

The V and J genes are TRBV18 and TRBJ2-1; 9 positions match TRBD2. In germline, CDR1 is KGHSH, CDR2 LQKENI. With V trimmed by 4 bases and J by 1 base, 2 bases remained unmatched. This CDR3 comprises 15 residues. The CDR3 here is CASSLSGGSYNEQFF. In DNA form, the CDR3 reads TGTGCCAGCTCACTTAGCGGGGGTTCCTACAATGAGCAGTTCTTC.

This clone came up a few times. V is TRBV6-5 and J is TRBJ1-2, with D possibly TRBD1 on 5 matching bases. This CDR3 spans 13 amino acids. CDR1 MNHEY and CDR2 SVGAGI come from the germline V gene. Trimming pared 5 bases from V and 8 bases from J, leaving 15 bases between. The CDR3 loop reads CASSTPAGSGYTF. In DNA form, the CDR3 reads TGTGCCAGCAGTACCCCGGCAGGGTCAGGCTACACCTTC.

The gene calls are TRBV6-5 and TRBJ2-5, with TRBD1 identical over 9 bases. CDR1 and CDR2 from the germline V gene are MNHEY and SVGAGI. The CDR3 has 15 residues. V was pared by 6 bases and J by 2 bases, with 7 bases of the junction left unmatched. DNA for the CDR3: TGTGCCAGCAGCCGAGGGGGACAGGGTCAAGAGACCCAGTACTTC. Its translation is CASSRGGQGQETQYF.

The chain employs TRBV6-5 and TRBJ1-1; the D is unclear. Germline CDR1 is MNHEY and CDR2 is SVGAGI. The CDR3 contains 11 residues. Trimming pared 8 bases from V and 5 bases from J, leaving 9 bases between. As DNA, the CDR3 is TGTGCCAGCGAGGGTGGAACTGAAGCTTTCTTT. Translation gives CASEGGTEAFF.

This clone has just a few counts. The V and J genes are TRBV18 and TRBJ2-1; TRBD1 aligns across 9 bases. Germline loops: CDR1 KGHSH, CDR2 LQKENI. This CDR3 comprises 14 residues. The V and J ends lost 6 bases and 7 bases, in that order; junction bases with no gene match: 7. The CDR3 is CASSPATGGNEQFF. For the CDR3, the DNA is TGTGCCAGCTCCCCCGCGACAGGGGGGAATGAGCAGTTCTTC.

In its sample, this clone was seen a few times. The chain uses TRBV19 and TRBJ2-3; 11 bases line up with TRBD2. This CDR3 spans 16 amino acids. Unmatched junction bases numbered 9, after V lost 5 bases and J lost 5 bases. The germline CDR1 and CDR2 sequences are LNHDA and SQIVND (reference sequence). The CDR3 DNA sequence: TGTGCCAGTAGTCCCCGGACTAGCGGGCGGGGAGATACGCAGTATTTT. It specifies CASSPRTSGRGDTQYF.

The chain employs TRBV7-2 and TRBJ1-5; 9 bases align to TRBD1. The germline gives CDR1 SGHTA, CDR2 FQGNSA. This CDR3 is 13 amino acids long. The V gene end was trimmed by 4 bases and the J gene end by 6 bases; junction bases not matched to a gene: 1. CDR3 protein: CASSSDRGQPQHF. The CDR3 nucleotides read TGTGCCAGCAGCTCGGACAGGGGTCAGCCCCAGCATTTT.

The chain links TRBV6-5 to TRBJ2-5; D gene uncertain. Germline CDR1 and CDR2: MNHEY and SVGAGI. CDR3 size: 16 residues. Trimming took off 0 bases at V and 5 bases at J, with 16 bases between the two ends. The CDR3 spells CASSYSADLARETQYF. The CDR3 nucleotides read TGTGCCAGCAGTTACTCGGCGGATCTGGCACGGGAGACCCAGTACTTC.

V usage is TRBV5-1 and J usage is TRBJ1-4; D is unresolved. The CDR3 extends over 15 amino acids. Trimming shortened V by 1 base and J by 8 bases, and 15 bases separated the two germline ends. CDR1 and CDR2 from the germline V gene are SGHRS and YFSETQ. The CDR3, as DNA: TGCGCCAGCAGCTTGCGTCGGGAGGTTGGGGAAAAACTGTTTTTT. Residues: CASSLRREVGEKLFF.

This clone turned up a few times. CDR3 sequence: CSAQAGTGKGYTF. In DNA form, the CDR3 reads TGCAGCGCCCAAGCTGGGACAGGGAAGGGCTACACCTTC. The V call is TRBV29-1, the J call TRBJ1-2, with TRBD1 matching over 9 bases. J gave up 8 bases and V 7 bases, and 11 bases lay outside the gene matches. The germline CDR1 and CDR2 sequences are SQVTM and ANQGSEA. The CDR3 has 13 amino acids.

This clone was counted between two and nine times. In nucleotides, the CDR3 is TGCAGCGTTGAGGGAGGGGGAACAGATACGCAGTATTTT. It codes for CSVEGGGTDTQYF. This chain joins TRBV29-1 and TRBJ2-3; a weak D match, TRBD2 (7 bases). CDR3 length: 13 residues. V was pared by 3 bases and J by 3 bases, with 10 bases between. Per germline, CDR1 SQVTM and CDR2 ANQGSEA.

As DNA, the CDR3 is TGTGCCAGCAGCCAAGTTAGGACAGACGCTTCCTACGAGCAGTACTTC. It codes for CASSQVRTDASYEQYF. This chain links TRBV4-2 with TRBJ2-7; tentative D call: TRBD1 (6 bases). The CDR3 covers 16 residues. V lost 1 base, J lost 1 base, and 14 bases lay in between. The V gene's germline CDR1 is LGHNA and CDR2 YNFKEQ.

This chain joins TRBV9 and TRBJ2-2, with TRBD1 identical over 8 bases. CDR1 is SGDLS, CDR2 YYNGEE, per germline. The length of the CDR3 is 16 residues. V dropped 6 bases and J dropped 7; count of bases not matched to a gene: 14. The CDR3 nucleotides read TGTGCCAGCACCTCCACCGTCCAGGGGGCCGTCGGGGAGCTGTTTTTT. As protein: CASTSTVQGAVGELFF.

The CDR3, as DNA: TGCGCCAGCAGCCAAGTGGGGAGGGTCCTCTCCCAAGAGACCCAGTACTTC. This translates into CASSQVGRVLSQETQYF. The rearrangement joins TRBV4-1 to TRBJ2-5, with 7 bases that match TRBD2. CDR1 is MGHRA and CDR2 is YSYEKL in the germline V gene. This CDR3 has 17 residues. V was clipped by 1 base and J by 1 base; unmatched bases: 9.

As concerns this clone: The sample has other DNA sequences that encode this CDR3 too. The gene calls are TRBV18 and TRBJ1-5, with D possibly TRBD1 on 5 matching bases. The V and J ends lost 2 bases and 3 bases respectively, with 5 bases between them. The CDR3 spans 13 residues. Germline CDR1 is KGHSH and CDR2 is LQKENI. The CDR3: CASSPGANQPQHF. Here the CDR3 DNA reads TGTGCCAGCTCACCAGGGGCCAATCAGCCCCAGCATTTT.

This clone was seen a few times. The chain uses TRBV6-5 and TRBJ2-5; D is possibly TRBD2 (6 bases). Germline CDR1 is MNHEY and CDR2 is SVGAGI. The CDR3 length is 14 residues. V was shortened by 6 bases and J by 2 bases, with 13 bases between the two germline ends. This CDR3 reads CASSRSGTQETQYF. The CDR3 region has the DNA TGTGCCAGCAGCCGTAGCGGAACTCAAGAGACCCAGTACTTC.

The gene calls are TRBV27 and TRBJ1-5, with D maybe TRBD1 (6 bases). V lost 6 bases and J lost 6, with 15 bases in between. The CDR3 is made up of 14 amino acids. Germline CDR1 is MNHEY and CDR2 is SMNVEV (reference sequence). This CDR3 reads CASRTGQWGQPQHF. The CDR3 nucleotides read TGTGCCAGCAGGACCGGACAGTGGGGTCAGCCCCAGCATTTT.

This rearrangement joins TRBV14 to TRBJ1-6, with D tentatively TRBD1 (5 bases). The germline V gene encodes CDR1 SGHDN and CDR2 FVKESK. This CDR3 is 12 amino acids long. V lost 3 bases and J lost 14, with 11 bases in between. As DNA, the CDR3 is TGTGCCAGCAGCCAGACGCAGGGCGCCCTCCACTTT. Translation: CASSQTQGALHF.